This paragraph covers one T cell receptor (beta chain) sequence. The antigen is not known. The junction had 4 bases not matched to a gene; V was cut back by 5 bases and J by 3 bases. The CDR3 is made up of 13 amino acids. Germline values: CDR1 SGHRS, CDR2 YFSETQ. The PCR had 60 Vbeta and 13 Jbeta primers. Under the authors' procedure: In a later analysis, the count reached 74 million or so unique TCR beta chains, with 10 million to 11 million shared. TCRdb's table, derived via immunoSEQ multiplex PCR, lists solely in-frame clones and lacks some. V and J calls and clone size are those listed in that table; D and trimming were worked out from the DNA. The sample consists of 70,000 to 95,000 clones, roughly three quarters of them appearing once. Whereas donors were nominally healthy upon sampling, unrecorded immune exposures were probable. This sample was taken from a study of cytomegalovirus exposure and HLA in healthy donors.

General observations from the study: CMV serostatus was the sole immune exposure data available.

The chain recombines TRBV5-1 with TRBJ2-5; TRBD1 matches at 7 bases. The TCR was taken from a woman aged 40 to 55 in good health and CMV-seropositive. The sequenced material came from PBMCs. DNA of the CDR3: TGCGCCAGCAGGGCAGGGGGAGAAGAGACCCAGTACTTC. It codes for CASRAGGEETQYF. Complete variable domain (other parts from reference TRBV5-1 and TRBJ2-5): KAGVTQTPRYLIKTRGQQVTLSCSPISGHRSVSWYQQTPGQGLQFLFEYFSETQRNKGNFPGRFSGRQFSNSRSEMNVSTLELGDSALYLCASRAGGEETQYFGPGTRLLVL.